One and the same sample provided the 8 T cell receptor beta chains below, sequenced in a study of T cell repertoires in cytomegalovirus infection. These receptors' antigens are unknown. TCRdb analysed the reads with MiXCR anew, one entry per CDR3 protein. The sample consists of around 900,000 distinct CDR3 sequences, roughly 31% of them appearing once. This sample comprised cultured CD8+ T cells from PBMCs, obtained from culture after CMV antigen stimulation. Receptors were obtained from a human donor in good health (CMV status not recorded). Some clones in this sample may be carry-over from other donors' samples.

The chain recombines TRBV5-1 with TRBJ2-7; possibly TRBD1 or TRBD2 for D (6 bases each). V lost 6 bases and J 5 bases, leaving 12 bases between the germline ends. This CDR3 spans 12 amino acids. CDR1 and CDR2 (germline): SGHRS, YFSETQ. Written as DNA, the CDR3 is TGCGCCAGCAAAGGGGGGTTAAACGAGCAGTACTTC. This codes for CASKGGLNEQYF.

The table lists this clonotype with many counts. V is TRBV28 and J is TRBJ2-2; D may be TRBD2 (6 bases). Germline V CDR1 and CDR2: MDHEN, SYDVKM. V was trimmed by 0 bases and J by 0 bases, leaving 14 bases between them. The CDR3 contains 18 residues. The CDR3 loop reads CASSLWVFGDSNTGELFF. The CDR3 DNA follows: TGTGCCAGCAGTTTATGGGTTTTTGGGGACTCGAACACCGGGGAGCTGTTTTTT.

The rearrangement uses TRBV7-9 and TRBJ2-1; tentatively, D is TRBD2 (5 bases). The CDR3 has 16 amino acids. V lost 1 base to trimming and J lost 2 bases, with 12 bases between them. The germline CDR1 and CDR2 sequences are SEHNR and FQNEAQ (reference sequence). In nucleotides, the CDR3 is TGTGCCAGCAGCTTAGGAGGGCTGCTGGCCTACAATGAGCAGTTCTTC. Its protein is CASSLGGLLAYNEQFF. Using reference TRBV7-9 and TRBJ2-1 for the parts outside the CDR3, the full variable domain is DTGVSQNPRHKITKRGQNVTFRCDPISEHNRLYWYRQTLGQGPEFLTYFQNEAQLEKSRLLSDRFSAERPKGSFSTLEIQRTEQGDSAMYLCASSLGGLLAYNEQFFGPGTRLTVL.

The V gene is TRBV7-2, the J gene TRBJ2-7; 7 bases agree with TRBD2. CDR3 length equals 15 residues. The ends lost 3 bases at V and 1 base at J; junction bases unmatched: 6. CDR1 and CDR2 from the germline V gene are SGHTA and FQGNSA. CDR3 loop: CASSLTTSRSYEQYF. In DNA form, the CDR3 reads TGTGCCAGCAGCTTGACGACTAGCAGGTCCTACGAGCAGTACTTC. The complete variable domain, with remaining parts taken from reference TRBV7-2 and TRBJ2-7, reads GAGVSQSPSNKVTEKGKDVELRCDPISGHTALYWYRQSLGQGLEFLIYFQGNSAPDKSGLPSDRFSAERTGGSVSTLTIQRTQQEDSAVYLCASSLTTSRSYEQYFGPGTRLTVT.

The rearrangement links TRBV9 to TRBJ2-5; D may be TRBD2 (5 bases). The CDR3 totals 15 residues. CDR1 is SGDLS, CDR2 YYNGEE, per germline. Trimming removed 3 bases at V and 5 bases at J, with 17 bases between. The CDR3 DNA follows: TGTGCCAGCAGCGGAGGGATAGAAGGGATGGAGACCCAGTACTTC. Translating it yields CASSGGIEGMETQYF.

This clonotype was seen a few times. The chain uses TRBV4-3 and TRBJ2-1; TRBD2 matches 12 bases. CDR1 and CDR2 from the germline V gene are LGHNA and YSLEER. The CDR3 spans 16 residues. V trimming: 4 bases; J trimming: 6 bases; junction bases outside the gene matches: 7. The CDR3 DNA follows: TGCGCCAGCAGCCCCTGGCTAGCGGGGGGGCGCAATGAGCAGTTCTTC. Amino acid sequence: CASSPWLAGGRNEQFF.

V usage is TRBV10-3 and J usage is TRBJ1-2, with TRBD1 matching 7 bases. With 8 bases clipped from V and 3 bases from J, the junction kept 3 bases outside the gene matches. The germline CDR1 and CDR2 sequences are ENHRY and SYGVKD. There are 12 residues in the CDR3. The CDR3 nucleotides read TGTGCCATCCGCAGGGGGGACTATGGCTACACCTTC. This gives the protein CAIRRGDYGYTF.

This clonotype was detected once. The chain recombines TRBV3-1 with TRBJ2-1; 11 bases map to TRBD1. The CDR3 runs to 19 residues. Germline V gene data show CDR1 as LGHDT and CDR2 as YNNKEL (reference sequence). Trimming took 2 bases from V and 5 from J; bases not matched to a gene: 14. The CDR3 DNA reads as TGTGCCAGCAGCCAACCCAGGGACAGGGGGGCCATTACTAACAATGAGCAGTTCTTC. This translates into CASSQPRDRGAITNNEQFF.